The 9 T cell receptor beta chains given below trace back to one sample, sequenced in a study of early T cells in non-severe SARS-CoV-2 infection. Via MiXCR, TCRdb re-called the 5' RACE reads, giving one row per CDR3 protein. The sample lists some 82,000 distinct CDR3 sequences; more than 10% were seen once. The source material was whole blood, sampled at baseline. These receptors were obtained from an adult who was a healthcare worker with PCR-confirmed SARS-CoV-2 infection or an uninfected control (not recorded which).

This clonotype was found many times. The genes are TRBV20-1 and TRBJ2-7; D not certain. The V and J ends lost 0 bases and 2 bases respectively, with 14 bases between them. The germline CDR1 and CDR2 sequences are DFQATT and SNEGSKA (reference sequence). The CDR3 spans 15 residues. The CDR3 DNA follows: TGCAGTGCTAGAGATCGTTCGGGTTCGCCCTACGAGCAGTACTTC. Translated: CSARDRSGSPYEQYF.

The V call is TRBV7-6, the J call TRBJ2-1, with 12 bases identical to TRBD2. The CDR3 runs 17 residues. The V gene end was trimmed by 5 bases and the J gene end by 6 bases; junction bases not matched to a gene: 11. CDR1 SGHVS and CDR2 FNYEAQ come from the germline V gene. CDR3 nucleotide sequence: TGTGCCAGCAGCGACCCCGGGACTAGCGGGTATGGCAATGAGCAGTTCTTC. Its protein is CASSDPGTSGYGNEQFF. The variable domain in full, with the rest retrieved from reference TRBV7-6 and TRBJ2-1, is GAGVSQSPRYKVTKRGQDVALRCDPISGHVSLYWYRQALGQGPEFLTYFNYEAQQDKSGLPNDRFSAERPEGSISTLTIQRTEQRDSAMYRCASSDPGTSGYGNEQFFGPGTRLTVL.

This clonotype has more than one count but fewer than ten. The chain has TRBV5-4 and TRBJ2-1; D perhaps matches TRBD1 (5 bases). V was pared by 3 bases and J by 5 bases, with 15 bases between. Germline CDR1 SGHNT, CDR2 YYREEE (reference sequence). The CDR3 extends over 15 amino acids. CDR3 sequence (DNA): TGTGCCAGCAGCTCCGACATTCTAGGGGACAATGAGCAGTTCTTC. The encoded protein is CASSSDILGDNEQFF.

This clonotype was detected only a few times. The chain is built from TRBV20-1 and TRBJ1-5, with D perhaps matching TRBD1 (6 bases). Germline V gene data show CDR1 as DFQATT and CDR2 as SNEGSKA (reference sequence). Trimming pared 0 bases from V and 5 bases from J, leaving 17 bases between. The CDR3 runs 16 residues. The CDR3 spells CSARDALTGFDQPQHF. DNA of the CDR3: TGCAGTGCTAGAGATGCCCTTACAGGGTTTGATCAGCCCCAGCATTTT.

This clonotype was seen a single time. A single base separates this from a much larger clone, so it may be a read error. This chain connects TRBV6-4 to TRBJ2-2; D possibly matches TRBD1 or TRBD2 (5 bases each). Trimming took 6 bases from V and 0 from J, leaving 17 bases between them. Germline-derived CDR1 and CDR2 are MRHNA and SNTAGT. This CDR3 is 17 amino acids long. CDR3 nucleotide sequence: TGTGCCAGCAGCCCCTGGGACGGCTACGCGAACACCGGGGAGCTGTTTTTT. Protein sequence: CASSPWDGYANTGELFF.

This rearrangement joins TRBV7-6 to TRBJ1-4, with D hard to call. The CDR3 totals 14 residues. Trimming left V 2 bases short and J 8 bases short, with 12 bases between. Per germline, CDR1 SGHVS and CDR2 FNYEAQ. The CDR3 reads CASSLLGLREKLFF. CDR3 DNA sequence: TGTGCCAGCAGCTTACTGGGTCTTAGGGAAAAACTGTTTTTT. Supplemented by reference TRBV7-6 and TRBJ1-4, the full variable domain reads GAGVSQSPRYKVTKRGQDVALRCDPISGHVSLYWYRQALGQGPEFLTYFNYEAQQDKSGLPNDRFSAERPEGSISTLTIQRTEQRDSAMYRCASSLLGLREKLFFGSGTQLSVL.

The rearrangement links TRBV11-2 to TRBJ2-7, with 8 bases fitting TRBD2. Germline CDR1 is SGHAT and CDR2 is FQNNGV. Germline trimming cut 2 bases from V and 3 bases from J; bases unmatched to any gene: 9. CDR3 length equals 16 residues. CDR3 bases: TGTGCCAGCAGCTTACAACTAGCGGACCAAGACTACGAGCAGTACTTC. Amino acid sequence: CASSLQLADQDYEQYF.

This clonotype was found a few times. This chain joins TRBV20-1 and TRBJ1-3; D perhaps matches TRBD1 (6 bases). Germline lookup yields CDR1 DFQATT and CDR2 SNEGSKA (reference sequence). The CDR3 is 14 amino acids. V shed 6 bases and J shed 4 bases, with 16 bases lying between them. The CDR3 is CSADITGTGNTIYF. Written as DNA, the CDR3 is TGCAGTGCAGACATCACAGGGACCGGAAACACCATATATTTT.

The chain carries TRBV11-2 and TRBJ2-5; D is unclear. V was trimmed by 5 bases and J by 10 bases, leaving 17 bases between them. The CDR3 sequence is 13 residues long. Germline loops: CDR1 SGHAT, CDR2 FQNNGV. Here the CDR3 reads CASSGPSTEVQYF. The CDR3 DNA reads TGTGCCAGCAGCGGTCCGTCGACCGAGGTCCAGTACTTC. Drawing the rest from reference TRBV11-2 and TRBJ2-5, the complete variable domain is EAGVAQSPRYKIIEKRQSVAFWCNPISGHATLYWYQQILGQGPKLLIQFQNNGVVDDSQLPKDRFSAERLKGVDSTLKIQPAKLEDSAVYLCASSGPSTEVQYFGPGTRLLVL.